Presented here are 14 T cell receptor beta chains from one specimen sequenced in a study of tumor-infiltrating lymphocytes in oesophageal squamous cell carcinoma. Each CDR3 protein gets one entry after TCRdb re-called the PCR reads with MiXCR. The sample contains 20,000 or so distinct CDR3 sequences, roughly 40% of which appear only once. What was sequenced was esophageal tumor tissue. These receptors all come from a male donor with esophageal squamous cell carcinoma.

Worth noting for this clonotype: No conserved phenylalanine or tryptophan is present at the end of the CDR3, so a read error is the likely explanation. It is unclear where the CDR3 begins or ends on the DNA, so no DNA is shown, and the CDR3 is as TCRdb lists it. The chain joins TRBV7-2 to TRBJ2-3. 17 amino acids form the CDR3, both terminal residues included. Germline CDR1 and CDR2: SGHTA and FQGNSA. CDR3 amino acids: CASSSVDSGSYEQYFGN.

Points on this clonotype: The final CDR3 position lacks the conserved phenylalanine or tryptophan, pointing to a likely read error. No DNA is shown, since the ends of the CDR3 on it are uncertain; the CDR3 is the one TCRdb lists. This chain's CDR3 is CASSLVSI. This sequence joins TRBV7-2 and TRBJ2-1. The CDR3 region is 8 residues in length, termini included. Germline values: CDR1 SGHTA, CDR2 FQGNSA.

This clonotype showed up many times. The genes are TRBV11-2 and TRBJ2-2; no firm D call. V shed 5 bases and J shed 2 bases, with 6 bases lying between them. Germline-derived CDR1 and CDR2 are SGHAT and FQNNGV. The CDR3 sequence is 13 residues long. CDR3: CASSPTNTGELFF. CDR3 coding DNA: TGTGCCAGCAGCCCTACTAACACCGGGGAGCTGTTTTTT.

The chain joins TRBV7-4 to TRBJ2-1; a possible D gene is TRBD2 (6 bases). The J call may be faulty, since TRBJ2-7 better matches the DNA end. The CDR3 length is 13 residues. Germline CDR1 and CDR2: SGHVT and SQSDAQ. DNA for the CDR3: TGTGCCAGCAGCCGACTGGGGGGCTACGAGCAGTACTTC. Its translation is CASSRLGGYEQYF.

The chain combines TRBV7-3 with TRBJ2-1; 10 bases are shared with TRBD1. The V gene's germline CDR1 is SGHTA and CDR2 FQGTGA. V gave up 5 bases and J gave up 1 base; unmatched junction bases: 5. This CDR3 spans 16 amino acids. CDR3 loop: CASSPRDRGSYNEQFF. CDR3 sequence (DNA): TGTGCCAGCAGCCCCCGGGACAGGGGATCCTACAATGAGCAGTTCTTC.

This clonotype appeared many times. CDR3 sequence: CASMYGGMSTDTQYF. The CDR3 nucleotides read TGTGCCAGCATGTATGGGGGGATGAGCACAGATACGCAGTATTTT. The chain carries TRBV6-1 and TRBJ2-3; D may be TRBD2 (6 bases). The CDR3 runs to 15 residues. Germline loops: CDR1 MNHNS, CDR2 SASEGT. Trimming shortened V by 7 bases and J by 0 bases, and 14 bases separated the two germline ends.

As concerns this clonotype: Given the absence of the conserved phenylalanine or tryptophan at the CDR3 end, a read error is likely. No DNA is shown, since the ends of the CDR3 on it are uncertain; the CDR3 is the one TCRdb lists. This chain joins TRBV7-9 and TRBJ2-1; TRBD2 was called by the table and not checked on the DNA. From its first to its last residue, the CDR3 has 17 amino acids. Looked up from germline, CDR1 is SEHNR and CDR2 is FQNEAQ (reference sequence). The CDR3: CASSSGPSQQETQYFGN.

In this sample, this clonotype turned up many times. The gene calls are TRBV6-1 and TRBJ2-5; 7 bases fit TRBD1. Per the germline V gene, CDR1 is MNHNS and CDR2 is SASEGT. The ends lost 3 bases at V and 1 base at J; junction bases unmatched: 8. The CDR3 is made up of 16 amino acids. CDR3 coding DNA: TGTGCCAGCAGTGACTTCCTCCGGGACAGCCAAGAGACCCAGTACTTC. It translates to CASSDFLRDSQETQYF.

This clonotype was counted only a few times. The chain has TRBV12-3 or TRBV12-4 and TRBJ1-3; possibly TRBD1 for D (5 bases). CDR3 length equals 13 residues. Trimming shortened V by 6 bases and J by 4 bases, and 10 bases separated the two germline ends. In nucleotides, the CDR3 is TGTGCCAGCAGAAGGGGTGTCGGAAACACCATATATTTT. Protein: CASRRGVGNTIYF.

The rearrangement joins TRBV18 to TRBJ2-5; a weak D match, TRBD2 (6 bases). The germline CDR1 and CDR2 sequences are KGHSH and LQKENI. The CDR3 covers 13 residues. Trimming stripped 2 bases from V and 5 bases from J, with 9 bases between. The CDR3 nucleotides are TGTGCCAGCTCACCAGGGGGGTTGGAGACCCAGTACTTC. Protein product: CASSPGGLETQYF.

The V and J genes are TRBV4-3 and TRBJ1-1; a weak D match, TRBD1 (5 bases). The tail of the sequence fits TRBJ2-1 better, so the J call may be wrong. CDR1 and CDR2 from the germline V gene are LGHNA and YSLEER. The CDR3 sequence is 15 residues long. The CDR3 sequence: CASSQDPQGYNEQFF. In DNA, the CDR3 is TGCGCCAGCAGCCAAGATCCCCAGGGTTACAATGAGCAGTTCTTC.

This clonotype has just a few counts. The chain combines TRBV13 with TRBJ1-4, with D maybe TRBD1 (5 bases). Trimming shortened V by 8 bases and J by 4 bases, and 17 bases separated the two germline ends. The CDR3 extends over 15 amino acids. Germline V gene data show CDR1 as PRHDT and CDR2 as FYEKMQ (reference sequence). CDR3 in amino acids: CASPPGTGFNEKLFF. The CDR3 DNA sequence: TGTGCCAGCCCCCCCGGGACGGGTTTTAATGAAAAACTGTTTTTT.

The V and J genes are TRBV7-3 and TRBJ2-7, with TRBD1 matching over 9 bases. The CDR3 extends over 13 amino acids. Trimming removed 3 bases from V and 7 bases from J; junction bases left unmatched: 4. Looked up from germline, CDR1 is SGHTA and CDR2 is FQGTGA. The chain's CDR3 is CASSLDRGNEQYF. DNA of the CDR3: TGTGCCAGCAGCTTGGACAGGGGCAATGAGCAGTACTTC.

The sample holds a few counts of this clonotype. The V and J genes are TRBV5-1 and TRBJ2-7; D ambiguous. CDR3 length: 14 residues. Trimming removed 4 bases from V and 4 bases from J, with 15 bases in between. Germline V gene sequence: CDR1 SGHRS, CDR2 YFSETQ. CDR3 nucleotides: TGCGCCAGCAGCCCCACCTACACAAGTTACGAGCAGTACTTC. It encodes CASSPTYTSYEQYF.